This TCR beta chain is drawn from a study of blood T cells in healthy people across ages. General study results and limits: Getting older went along with TCR beta diversity per million T cells dropping roughly linearly. Correlation between TCR beta diversity and naive T cell percentage was strong. The diversity estimates, figures obtained from one million T cells, were considered underestimates.

PCR was performed a second time for about 7 to 12 cycles using a sample-barcoded 5' primer and a J-beta primer mix. Per sample, CDR3-containing paired-end reads numbered at least 2.5 million. Each CDR3 protein gets one entry after TCRdb re-called the 5' RACE reads with MiXCR. The sample includes about 1,500,000 distinct CDR3 sequences, around 39% of them seen just once. A few counts support this clonotype. Its antigen is not identified. The source material was blood. The sequence came from a woman aged 18-29 years in good health.

In DNA form, the CDR3 reads TGTGCCAGCAGCTCGAGGGAGGGTGCCTACACCTTC. Translating it yields CASSSREGAYTF. The V and J genes are TRBV7-2 and TRBJ1-2; D not certain. The germline CDR1 and CDR2 sequences are SGHTA and FQGNSA. Trimming left V 4 bases short and J 10 bases short, with 13 bases between. The CDR3 runs 12 residues. The complete variable domain, with remaining parts taken from reference TRBV7-2 and TRBJ1-2, reads GAGVSQSPSNKVTEKGKDVELRCDPISGHTALYWYRQSLGQGLEFLIYFQGNSAPDKSGLPSDRFSAERTGGSVSTLTIQRTQQEDSAVYLCASSSREGAYTFGSGTRLTVV.